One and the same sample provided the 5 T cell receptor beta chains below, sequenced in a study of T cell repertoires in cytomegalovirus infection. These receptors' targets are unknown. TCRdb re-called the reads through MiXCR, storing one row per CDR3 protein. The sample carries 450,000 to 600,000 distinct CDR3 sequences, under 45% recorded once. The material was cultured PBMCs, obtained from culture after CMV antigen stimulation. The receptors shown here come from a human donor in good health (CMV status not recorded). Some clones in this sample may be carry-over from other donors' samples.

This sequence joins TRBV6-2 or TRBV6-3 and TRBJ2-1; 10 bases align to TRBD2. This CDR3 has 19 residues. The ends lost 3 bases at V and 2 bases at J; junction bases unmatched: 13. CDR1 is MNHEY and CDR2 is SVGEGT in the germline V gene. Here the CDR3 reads CASSYTSQSSGRPYNEQFF. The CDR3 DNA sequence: TGTGCCAGCAGTTATACCTCTCAATCTAGCGGGAGACCCTACAATGAGCAGTTCTTC.

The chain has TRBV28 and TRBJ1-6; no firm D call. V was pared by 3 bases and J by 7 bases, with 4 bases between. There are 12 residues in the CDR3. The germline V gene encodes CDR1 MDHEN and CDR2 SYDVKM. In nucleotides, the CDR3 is TGTGCCAGCAGTTTGATGAATTCACCCCTCCACTTT. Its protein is CASSLMNSPLHF.

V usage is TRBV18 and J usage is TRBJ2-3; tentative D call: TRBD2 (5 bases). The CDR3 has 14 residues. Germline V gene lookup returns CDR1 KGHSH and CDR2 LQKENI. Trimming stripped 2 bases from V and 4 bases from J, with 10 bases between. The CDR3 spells CASSPGYSADTQYF. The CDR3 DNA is TGTGCCAGCTCACCAGGGTATAGCGCAGATACGCAGTATTTT.

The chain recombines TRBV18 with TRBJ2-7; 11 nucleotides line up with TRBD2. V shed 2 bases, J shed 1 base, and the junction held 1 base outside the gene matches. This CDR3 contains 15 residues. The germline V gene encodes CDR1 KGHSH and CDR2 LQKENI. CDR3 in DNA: TGTGCCAGCTCACCATGGACTAGCGGGTCCTACGAGCAGTACTTC. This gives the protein CASSPWTSGSYEQYF.

Here the CDR3 DNA reads TGCGCCAGCAGCTTAATACCGAGCTCCTACAATGAGCAGTTCTTC. Amino acid sequence: CASSLIPSSYNEQFF. The J gene is TRBJ2-1, the V gene TRBV5-1; D gene unclear. The CDR3 runs 15 residues. The germline V and J ends were trimmed by 2 bases and 0 bases, with 9 bases remaining between them. CDR1 SGHRS and CDR2 YFSETQ come from the germline V gene.